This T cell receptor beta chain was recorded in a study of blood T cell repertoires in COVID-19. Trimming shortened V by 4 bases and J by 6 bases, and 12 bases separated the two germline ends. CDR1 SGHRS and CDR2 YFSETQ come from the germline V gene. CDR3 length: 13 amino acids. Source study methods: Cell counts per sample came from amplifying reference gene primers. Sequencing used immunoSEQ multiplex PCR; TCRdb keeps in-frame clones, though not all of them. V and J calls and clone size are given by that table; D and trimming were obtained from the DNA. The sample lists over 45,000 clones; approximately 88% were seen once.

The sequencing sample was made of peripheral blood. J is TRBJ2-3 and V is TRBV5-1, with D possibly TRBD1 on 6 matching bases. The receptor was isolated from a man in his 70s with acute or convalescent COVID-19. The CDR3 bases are TGCGCCAGCAGCGTTCAGGGGACCGATACGCAGTATTTT. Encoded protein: CASSVQGTDTQYF.